This T cell receptor beta chain was captured in a study of blood T cell dynamics during melanoma immunotherapy. A fixed DNA input of about 320 ng was used per bulk PBMC sample. Produced via immunoSEQ multiplex PCR; TCRdb's table is partial and in-frame only. The sample has over 10,000 clones, 65% to 85% seen once; the top ten hold approximately 9%. The time point here: pre-treatment baseline. This clone occurred once. V lost 0 bases to trimming and J lost 0 bases; unmatched junction nucleotides: 9. Germline-derived CDR1 and CDR2 are SGHDT and YYEEEE. The CDR3 covers 18 residues. This chain joins TRBV5-6 and TRBJ1-3; 7 nucleotides agree with TRBD1. The clonotype originates from a human donor with melanoma. The source was blood, collected from a patient treated with checkpoint blockade. The CDR3 spells CASSLEPGTAYSGNTIYF. The CDR3 nucleotides are TGTGCCAGCAGCTTGGAGCCCGGGACAGCCTACTCTGGAAACACCATATATTTT. Full variable domain (missing parts from reference TRBV5-6 and TRBJ1-3): DAGVTQSPTHLIKTRGQQVTLRCSPKSGHDTVSWYQQALGQGPQFIFQYYEEEERQRGNFPDRFSGHQFPNYSSELNVNALLLGDSALYLCASSLEPGTAYSGNTIYFGEGSWLTVV.